This T cell receptor (beta chain) was obtained from a study of shared clonotypes between healthy human individuals. Overall study results and limits: Apart from blood, nothing was sampled; tissue repertoires likely differ.

This clone was recorded at least ten times. What it binds is not known. Other DNA sequences of this sample code for an identical CDR3. This CDR3 has 16 amino acids. Germline V CDR1 and CDR2: MDHEN, SYDVKM. Trimming cost V 9 bases and J 0 bases; bases outside gene matches: 9. Ten immunoSEQ deep assay plates were used by the authors to sequence unsorted PBMC DNA. TCRdb keeps only in-frame clones here, not all; method: immunoSEQ multiplex PCR. This repertoire shows 490,000 or so clones, less than 80% found once; its top ten account for roughly 13%. Sequencing was performed on PBMCs. This rearrangement joins TRBV28 to TRBJ2-2; 8 bases match TRBD2. The receptor comes from a woman in her 40s in good health. Some clones in this sample may be carry-over from other donors' samples. CDR3 coding DNA: TGTGCCAGTGACGGCTGGCGGGGGGCGAACACCGGGGAGCTGTTTTTT. Translating it yields CASDGWRGANTGELFF.